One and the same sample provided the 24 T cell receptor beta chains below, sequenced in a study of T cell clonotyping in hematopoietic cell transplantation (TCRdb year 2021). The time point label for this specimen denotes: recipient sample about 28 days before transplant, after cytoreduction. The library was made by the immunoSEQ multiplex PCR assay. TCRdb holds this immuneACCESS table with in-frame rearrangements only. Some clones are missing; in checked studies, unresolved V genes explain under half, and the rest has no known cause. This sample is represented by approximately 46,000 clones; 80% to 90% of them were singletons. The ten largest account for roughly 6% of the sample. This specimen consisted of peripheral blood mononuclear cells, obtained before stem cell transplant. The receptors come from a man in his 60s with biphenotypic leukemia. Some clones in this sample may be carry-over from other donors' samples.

DNA of the CDR3: TGCGCCAGCAGCCAACTGGAGGGAGGGCCGTCAGGGCAGTATTTT. This gives the protein CASSQLEGGPSGQYF. The rearrangement joins TRBV4-1 to TRBJ2-3, with TRBD2 identical over 7 bases. Trimming cost V 2 bases and J 11 bases; bases outside gene matches: 13. The CDR3 consists of 15 residues. Germline-derived CDR1 and CDR2 are MGHRA and YSYEKL.

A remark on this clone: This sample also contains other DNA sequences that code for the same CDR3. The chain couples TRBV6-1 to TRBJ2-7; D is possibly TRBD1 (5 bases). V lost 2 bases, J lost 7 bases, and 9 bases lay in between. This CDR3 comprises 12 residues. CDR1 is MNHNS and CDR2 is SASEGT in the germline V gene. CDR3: CASSERGWEQYF. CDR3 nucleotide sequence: TGTGCCAGCAGTGAAAGGGGCTGGGAGCAGTACTTC.

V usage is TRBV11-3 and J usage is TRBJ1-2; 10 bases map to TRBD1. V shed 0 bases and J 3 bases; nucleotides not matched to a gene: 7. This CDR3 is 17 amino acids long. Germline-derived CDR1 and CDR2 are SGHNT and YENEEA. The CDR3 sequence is CASSLDRPGQGYYGYTF. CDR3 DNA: TGTGCCAGCAGCTTAGATCGCCCGGGACAGGGGTACTATGGCTACACCTTC.

Written as DNA, the CDR3 is TGTGCCAGCAGCGTACAAAGTCTATCCGAGCAGTACTTC. Protein product: CASSVQSLSEQYF. The chain carries TRBV9 and TRBJ2-7; no definite D call. Germline values: CDR1 SGDLS, CDR2 YYNGEE. The CDR3 is made up of 13 amino acids. The V and J ends lost 1 base and 6 bases respectively, with 11 bases between them.

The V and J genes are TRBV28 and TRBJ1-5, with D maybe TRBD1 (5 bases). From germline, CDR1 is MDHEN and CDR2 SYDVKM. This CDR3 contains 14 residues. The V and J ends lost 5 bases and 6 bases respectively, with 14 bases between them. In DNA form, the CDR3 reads TGTGCCAGCAGTCTACCTGGGACCGGTCAGCCCCAGCATTTT. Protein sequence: CASSLPGTGQPQHF.

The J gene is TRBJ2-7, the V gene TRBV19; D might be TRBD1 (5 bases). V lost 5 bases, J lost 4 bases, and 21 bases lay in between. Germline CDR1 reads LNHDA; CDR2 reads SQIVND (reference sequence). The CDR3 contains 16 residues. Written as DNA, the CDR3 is TGTGCCAGTAGTTCTTCGCGGAGCAGTAGGGGTTACGAGCAGTACTTC. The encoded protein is CASSSSRSSRGYEQYF. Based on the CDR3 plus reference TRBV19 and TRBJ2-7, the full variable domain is DGGITQSPKYLFRKEGQNVTLSCEQNLNHDAMYWYRQDPGQGLRLIYYSQIVNDFQKGDIAEGYSVSREKKESFPLTVTSAQKNPTAFYLCASSSSRSSRGYEQYFGPGTRLTVT.

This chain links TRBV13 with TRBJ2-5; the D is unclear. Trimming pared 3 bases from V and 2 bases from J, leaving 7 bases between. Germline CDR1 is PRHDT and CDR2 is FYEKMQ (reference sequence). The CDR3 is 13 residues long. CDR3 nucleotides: TGTGCCAGCAGCTTCGACGAGCAAGAGACCCAGTACTTC. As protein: CASSFDEQETQYF.

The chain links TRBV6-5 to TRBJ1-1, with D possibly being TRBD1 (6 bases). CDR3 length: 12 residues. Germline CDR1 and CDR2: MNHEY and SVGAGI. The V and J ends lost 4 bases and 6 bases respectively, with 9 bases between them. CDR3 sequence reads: CASSWGGAEAFF. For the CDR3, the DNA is TGTGCCAGCAGTTGGGGGGGCGCTGAAGCTTTCTTT.

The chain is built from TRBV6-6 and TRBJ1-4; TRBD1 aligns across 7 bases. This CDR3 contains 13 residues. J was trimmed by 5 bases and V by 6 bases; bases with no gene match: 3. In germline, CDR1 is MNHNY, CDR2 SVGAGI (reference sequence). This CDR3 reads CASRGTANEKLFF. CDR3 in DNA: TGTGCCAGCAGGGGGACAGCAAATGAAAAACTGTTTTTT.

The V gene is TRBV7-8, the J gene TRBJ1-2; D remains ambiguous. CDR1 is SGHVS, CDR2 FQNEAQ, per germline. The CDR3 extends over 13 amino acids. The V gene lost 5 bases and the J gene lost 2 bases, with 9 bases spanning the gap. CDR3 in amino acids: CASSLTANYGYTF. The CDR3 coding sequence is TGTGCCAGCAGCCTAACAGCAAACTATGGCTACACCTTC.

CDR3 nucleotides: TGTGCCGCCAGGGAGCGGGAGCACACCGGGGAGCTGTTTTTT. This translates into CAAREREHTGELFF. This rearrangement joins TRBV19 to TRBJ2-2; 8 positions agree with TRBD2. Germline lookup yields CDR1 LNHDA and CDR2 SQIVND (reference sequence). V gave up 11 bases and J gave up 3 bases; unmatched junction bases: 8. This CDR3 is built from 14 residues.

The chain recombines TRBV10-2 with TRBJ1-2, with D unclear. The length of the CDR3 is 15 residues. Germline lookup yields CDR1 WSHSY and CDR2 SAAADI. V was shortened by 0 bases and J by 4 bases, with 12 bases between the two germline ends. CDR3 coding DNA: TGCGCCAGCAGTGAGTCCACGGAGTTAGCCTATGGCTACACCTTC. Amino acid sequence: CASSESTELAYGYTF.

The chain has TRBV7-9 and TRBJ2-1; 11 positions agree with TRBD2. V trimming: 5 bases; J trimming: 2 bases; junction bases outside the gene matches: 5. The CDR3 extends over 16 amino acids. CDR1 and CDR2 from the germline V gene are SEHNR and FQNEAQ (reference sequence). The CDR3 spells CASSAPGLAAYNEQFF. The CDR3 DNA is TGTGCCAGCAGCGCCCCGGGACTAGCGGCCTACAATGAGCAGTTCTTC.

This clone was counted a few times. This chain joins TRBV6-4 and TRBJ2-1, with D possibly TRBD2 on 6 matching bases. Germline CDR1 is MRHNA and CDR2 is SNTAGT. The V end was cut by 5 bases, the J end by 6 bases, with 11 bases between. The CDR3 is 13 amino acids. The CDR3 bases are TGTGCCAGCAGTTCGACTAGTACCAATGAGCAGTTCTTC. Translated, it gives CASSSTSTNEQFF.

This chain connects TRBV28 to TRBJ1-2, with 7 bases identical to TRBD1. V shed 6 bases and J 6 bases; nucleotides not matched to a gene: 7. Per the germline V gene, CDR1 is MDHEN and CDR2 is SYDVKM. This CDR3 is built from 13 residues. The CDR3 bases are TGTGCCAGCAGATCCGGGACAGATCATGGCTACACCTTC. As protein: CASRSGTDHGYTF.

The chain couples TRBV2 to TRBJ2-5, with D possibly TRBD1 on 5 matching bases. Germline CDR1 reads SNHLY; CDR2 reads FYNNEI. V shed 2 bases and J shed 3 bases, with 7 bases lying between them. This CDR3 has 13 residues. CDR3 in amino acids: CASSESREETQYF. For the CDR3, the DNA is TGTGCCAGCAGTGAAAGCAGGGAAGAGACCCAGTACTTC.

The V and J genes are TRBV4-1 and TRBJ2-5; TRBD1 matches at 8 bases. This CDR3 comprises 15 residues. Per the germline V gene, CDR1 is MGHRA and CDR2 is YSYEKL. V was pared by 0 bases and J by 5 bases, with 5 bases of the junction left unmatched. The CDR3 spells CASSQDLHRGETQYF. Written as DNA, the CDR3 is TGCGCCAGCAGCCAAGATTTGCACAGGGGGGAGACCCAGTACTTC.

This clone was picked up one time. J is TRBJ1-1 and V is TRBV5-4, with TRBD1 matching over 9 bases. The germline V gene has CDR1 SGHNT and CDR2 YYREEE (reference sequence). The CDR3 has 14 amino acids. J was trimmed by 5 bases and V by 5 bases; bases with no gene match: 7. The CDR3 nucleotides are TGTGCCAGCAGACAAGACAGGGGGAATACTGAAGCTTTCTTT. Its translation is CASRQDRGNTEAFF.

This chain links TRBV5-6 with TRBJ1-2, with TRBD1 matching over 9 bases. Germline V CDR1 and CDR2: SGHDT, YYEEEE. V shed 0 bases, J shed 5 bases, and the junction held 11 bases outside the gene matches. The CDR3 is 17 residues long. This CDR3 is CASSLVGTGNYQYGYTF. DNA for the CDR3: TGTGCCAGCAGCTTGGTTGGGACAGGGAACTATCAGTATGGCTACACCTTC.

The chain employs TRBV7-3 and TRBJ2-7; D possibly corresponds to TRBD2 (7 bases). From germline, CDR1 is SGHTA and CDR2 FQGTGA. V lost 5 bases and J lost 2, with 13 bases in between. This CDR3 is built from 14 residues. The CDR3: CASSPGEGPYEQYF. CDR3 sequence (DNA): TGTGCCAGCAGCCCAGGGGAGGGCCCCTACGAGCAGTACTTC.

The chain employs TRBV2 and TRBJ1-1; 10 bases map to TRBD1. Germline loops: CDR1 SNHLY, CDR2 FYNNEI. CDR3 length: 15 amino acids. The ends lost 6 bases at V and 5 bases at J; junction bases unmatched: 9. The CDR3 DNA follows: TGTGCCAGCAGCCCTCGGGACAGGGGAAGTACTGAAGCTTTCTTT. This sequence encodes CASSPRDRGSTEAFF.

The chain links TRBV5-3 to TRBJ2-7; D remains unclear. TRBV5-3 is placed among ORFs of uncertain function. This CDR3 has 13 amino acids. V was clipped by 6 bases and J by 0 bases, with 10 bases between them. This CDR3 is CARKPQPSYEQYF. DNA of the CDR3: TGTGCCAGAAAACCTCAGCCCTCCTACGAGCAGTACTTC.

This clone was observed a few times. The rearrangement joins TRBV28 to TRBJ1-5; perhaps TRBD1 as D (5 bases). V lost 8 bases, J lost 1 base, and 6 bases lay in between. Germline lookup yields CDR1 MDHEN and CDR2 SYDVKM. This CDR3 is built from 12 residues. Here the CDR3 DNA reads TGTGCCAGCGGGGGGAGCAATCAGCCCCAGCATTTT. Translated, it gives CASGGSNQPQHF.

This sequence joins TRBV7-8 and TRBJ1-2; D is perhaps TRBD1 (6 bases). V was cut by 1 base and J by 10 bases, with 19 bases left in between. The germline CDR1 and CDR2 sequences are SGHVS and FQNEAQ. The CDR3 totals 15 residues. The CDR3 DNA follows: TGTGCCAGCAGCTTAGTAGGGGGATCTCCCTTCGCCTACACCTTC. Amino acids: CASSLVGGSPFAYTF.